The 26 T cell receptor beta chains presented below share a single source sample, sequenced in a study of blood T cell repertoires in COVID-19. Libraries were prepared by immunoSEQ multiplex PCR; TCRdb keeps only in-frame clonotypes and omits some of them. This table has over 85,000 clones, about 85% appearing once. The sample was peripheral blood. Receptor source: a man in his 70s with acute or convalescent COVID-19.

The chain has TRBV6-1 and TRBJ1-5; D is ambiguous. V gave up 0 bases and J gave up 8 bases, with 14 bases separating them. This CDR3 is 15 amino acids long. CDR1 is MNHNS, CDR2 SASEGT, per germline. The CDR3 reads CASSEALLAPEPQHF. DNA for the CDR3: TGTGCCAGCAGTGAAGCGCTTCTGGCTCCCGAGCCCCAGCATTTT.

V and J are TRBV6-2 or TRBV6-3 and TRBJ2-1; D uncertain. Per the germline V gene, CDR1 is MNHEY and CDR2 is SVGEGT. This CDR3 spans 14 amino acids. Trimming took 1 base from V and 6 from J, leaving 10 bases between them. CDR3 loop: CASSYYYKPNEQFF. As DNA, the CDR3 is TGTGCCAGCAGTTACTACTATAAACCCAATGAGCAGTTCTTC.

This clone appeared a single time. CDR3 sequence: CASSFSSVEQFF. The DNA for the CDR3 is TGTGCCAGCAGCTTCTCTTCCGTTGAGCAGTTCTTC. This chain uses TRBV11-2 with TRBJ2-1; D gene ambiguous. The CDR3 has 12 residues. V shed 3 bases and J shed 9 bases, with 9 bases lying between them. Germline CDR1 is SGHAT and CDR2 is FQNNGV.

The gene calls are TRBV4-1 and TRBJ1-2; D is unclear. The V end lost 2 bases, the J end lost 4 bases, and 14 bases lay between the germline ends. The CDR3 is made up of 15 amino acids. Germline CDR1 MGHRA, CDR2 YSYEKL. In DNA, the CDR3 is TGCGCCAGCAGCCAATTCGCCGGGGAGTCCTATGGCTACACCTTC. It codes for CASSQFAGESYGYTF.

Details on this clone: One end of the junction varies from germline; a read error may be responsible. This sequence joins TRBV5-4 and TRBJ1-3; no reliable D call. Germline V gene data show CDR1 as SGHNT and CDR2 as YYREEE (reference sequence). CDR3 length: 13 amino acids. The CDR3 protein is CASSLRGGNTIYF. CDR3 coding DNA: TGTGCAAGCAGCTTGAGAGGGGGAAACACCATATATTTT. The full variable domain, rest sourced from reference TRBV5-4 and TRBJ1-3, is ETGVTQSPTHLIKTRGQQVTLRCSSQSGHNTVSWYQQALGQGPQFIFQYYREEENGRGNFPPRFSGLQFPNYSSELNVNALELDDSALYLCASSLRGGNTIYFGEGSWLTVV.

The chain has TRBV4-1 and TRBJ1-5; TRBD1 matches at 8 bases. J gave up 3 bases and V 4 bases, and 5 bases lay outside the gene matches. Germline loops: CDR1 MGHRA, CDR2 YSYEKL. This CDR3 contains 15 residues. The CDR3 coding sequence is TGCGCCAGCAGCCTCGTGGACAGGGACAATCAGCCCCAGCATTTT. It codes for CASSLVDRDNQPQHF.

V usage is TRBV6-5 and J usage is TRBJ1-1, with 7 bases identical to TRBD1. CDR3 length: 12 residues. The ends lost 10 bases at V and 2 bases at J; junction bases unmatched: 4. CDR1 and CDR2 from the germline V gene are MNHEY and SVGAGI. The CDR3, as DNA: TGTGCCACGGGACAGAGTAACACTGAAGCTTTCTTT. The encoded protein is CATGQSNTEAFF.

This rearrangement joins TRBV19 to TRBJ2-4, with 8 bases aligning to TRBD1. Germline V CDR1 and CDR2: LNHDA, SQIVND (reference sequence). J lost 2 bases, V lost 6 bases, and 6 bases had no gene match. CDR3 length: 15 residues. The CDR3 DNA reads as TGTGCCAGTAGCGTAGACAGGGGACCCAAAAACATTCAGTACTTC. Encoded protein: CASSVDRGPKNIQYF.

The chain links TRBV6-5 to TRBJ1-5, with TRBD1 as a possible D gene (6 bases). The CDR3 covers 15 residues. Looked up from germline, CDR1 is MNHEY and CDR2 is SVGAGI. V gave up 2 bases and J gave up 7 bases, with 15 bases separating them. This CDR3 is CASSYEQGSRQPQHF. In DNA form, the CDR3 reads TGTGCCAGCAGTTACGAACAGGGCTCCAGGCAGCCCCAGCATTTT.

J is TRBJ2-1 and V is TRBV28; weak D call: TRBD1 (6 bases). The CDR3 runs 15 residues. V was pared by 8 bases and J by 3 bases, with 17 bases between. Per the germline V gene, CDR1 is MDHEN and CDR2 is SYDVKM. In nucleotides, the CDR3 is TGTGCCAGCCGCGGGTCAGGGGCAAGCTACAATGAGCAGTTCTTC. This codes for CASRGSGASYNEQFF. The full variable domain, rest sourced from reference TRBV28 and TRBJ2-1, is DVKVTQSSRYLVKRTGEKVFLECVQDMDHENMFWYRQDPGLGLRLIYFSYDVKMKEKGDIPEGYSVSREKKERFSLILESASTNQTSMYLCASRGSGASYNEQFFGPGTRLTVL.

This chain links TRBV5-5 with TRBJ1-5, with 7 bases matching TRBD1. CDR3 size: 14 residues. V gave up 0 bases and J gave up 6 bases; unmatched junction bases: 3. Germline lookup yields CDR1 SGHKS and CDR2 YYEKEE (reference sequence). CDR3: CASSLGQGAQPQHF. The CDR3 bases are TGTGCCAGCAGCTTGGGACAGGGAGCTCAGCCCCAGCATTTT. The full variable domain, completed using reference TRBV5-5 and TRBJ1-5, is DAGVTQSPTHLIKTRGQQVTLRCSPISGHKSVSWYQQVLGQGPQFIFQYYEKEERGRGNFPDRFSARQFPNYSSELNVNALLLGDSALYLCASSLGQGAQPQHFGDGTRLSIL.

This chain joins TRBV2 and TRBJ1-1; no clear D gene. The V end lost 2 bases, the J end lost 3 bases, and 7 bases lay between the germline ends. CDR1 and CDR2 (germline): SNHLY, FYNNEI. The CDR3 covers 13 residues. The CDR3 loop is CASSEQADTEAFF. DNA for the CDR3: TGTGCCAGCAGTGAACAGGCCGACACTGAAGCTTTCTTT. Full variable domain (remainder filled in from reference TRBV2 and TRBJ1-1): EPEVTQTPSHQVTQMGQEVILRCVPISNHLYFYWYRQILGQKVEFLVSFYNNEISEKSEIFDDQFSVERPDGSNFTLKIRSTKLEDSAMYFCASSEQADTEAFFGQGTRLTVV.

The V and J genes are TRBV19 and TRBJ2-3; D may be TRBD1 (6 bases). The CDR3 runs 16 residues. V lost 3 bases, J lost 4 bases, and 17 bases lay in between. Germline V lookup: CDR1 LNHDA, CDR2 SQIVND (reference sequence). The CDR3 DNA reads as TGTGCCAGTAGTATGGTCCGGGGCAGGGGATCAGATACGCAGTATTTT. This sequence encodes CASSMVRGRGSDTQYF.

The chain uses TRBV11-3 and TRBJ2-1; TRBD2 matches at 8 bases. The CDR3 is 15 residues long. Per germline, CDR1 SGHNT and CDR2 YENEEA. The ends lost 0 bases at V and 2 bases at J; junction bases unmatched: 0. The CDR3 loop is CASSLEAGAYNEQFF. The CDR3 DNA reads as TGTGCCAGCAGCTTAGAAGCGGGAGCCTACAATGAGCAGTTCTTC.

This chain links TRBV28 with TRBJ1-1, with TRBD1 as a possible D gene (5 bases). Trimming stripped 7 bases from V and 0 bases from J, with 12 bases between. The length of the CDR3 is 14 residues. Germline V gene sequence: CDR1 MDHEN, CDR2 SYDVKM. The CDR3 nucleotides are TGTGCCAGCAACCTAGGGGATATGAACACTGAAGCTTTCTTT. Translation gives CASNLGDMNTEAFF.

In the case of this clone: The junction shows a germline mismatch at one end, possibly a read error. V usage is TRBV11-2 and J usage is TRBJ1-2, with 8 positions matching TRBD1. Germline lookup yields CDR1 SGHAT and CDR2 FQNNGV. This CDR3 spans 14 amino acids. Here the CDR3 DNA reads TGTGCCAGCAGTTCGGACAGGGACCTTCCGAAGATCGAGTTC. It encodes CASSSDRDLPKIEF.

This chain uses TRBV5-6 with TRBJ2-3; D is uncertain. This CDR3 is built from 15 residues. Germline values: CDR1 SGHDT, CDR2 YYEEEE. V was trimmed by 1 base and J by 0 bases, leaving 9 bases between them. The CDR3 spells CASSLRGISTDTQYF. The CDR3, as DNA: TGTGCCAGCAGCTTGAGAGGAATTAGCACAGATACGCAGTATTTT. Full variable domain (remainder filled in from reference TRBV5-6 and TRBJ2-3): DAGVTQSPTHLIKTRGQQVTLRCSPKSGHDTVSWYQQALGQGPQFIFQYYEEEERQRGNFPDRFSGHQFPNYSSELNVNALLLGDSALYLCASSLRGISTDTQYFGPGTRLTVL.

V is TRBV19 and J is TRBJ2-2; 8 bases align to TRBD2. CDR1 is LNHDA, CDR2 SQIVND, per germline (reference sequence). CDR3 length: 14 amino acids. V shed 5 bases and J 6 bases; nucleotides not matched to a gene: 5. The CDR3 region is CASSRGGGAGELFF. As DNA, the CDR3 is TGTGCCAGTAGTCGGGGGGGCGGTGCCGGGGAGCTGTTTTTT.

The CDR3 reads CASSVPGLDLNEQFF. For the CDR3, the DNA is TGTGCCAGCAGCGTTCCGGGACTAGACCTGAATGAGCAGTTCTTC. The J gene is TRBJ2-1, the V gene TRBV11-2; 8 bases line up with TRBD2. Germline lookup yields CDR1 SGHAT and CDR2 FQNNGV. V shed 5 bases and J 7 bases; nucleotides not matched to a gene: 10. The length of the CDR3 is 15 residues. Together with reference TRBV11-2 and TRBJ2-1, the CDR3 gives the full variable domain: EAGVAQSPRYKIIEKRQSVAFWCNPISGHATLYWYQQILGQGPKLLIQFQNNGVVDDSQLPKDRFSAERLKGVDSTLKIQPAKLEDSAVYLCASSVPGLDLNEQFFGPGTRLTVL.

This clone was found a few times. The chain employs TRBV7-2 and TRBJ1-2, with 9 bases aligning to TRBD1. CDR1 SGHTA and CDR2 FQGNSA come from the germline V gene. The CDR3 covers 14 residues. Trimming took 5 bases from V and 6 from J; bases not matched to a gene: 7. The CDR3 sequence is CASSTDTGGHGYTF. CDR3 DNA sequence: TGTGCCAGCAGCACCGACACAGGGGGCCATGGCTACACCTTC.

The rearrangement links TRBV29-1 to TRBJ2-5, with 8 bases aligning to TRBD1. Germline assignment: CDR1 SQVTM and CDR2 ANQGSEA. After removal of 3 bases from V and 4 bases from J, the junction contained 4 bases not matched to a gene. CDR3 length: 13 amino acids. The CDR3 nucleotides are TGCAGCGTTGATCAGGGGGCTTCAGAGACCCAGTACTTC. It specifies CSVDQGASETQYF.

This clone was seen only a few times. Other DNA variants within this sample encode the same CDR3. The chain has TRBV19 and TRBJ2-2, with TRBD1 matching over 11 bases. The germline gives CDR1 LNHDA, CDR2 SQIVND (reference sequence). The CDR3 runs to 14 residues. Trimming cost V 5 bases and J 6 bases; bases outside gene matches: 2. In DNA, the CDR3 is TGTGCCAGTAGTGGGACAGGGGGTGCCGGGGAGCTGTTTTTT. Translating gives CASSGTGGAGELFF.

The chain has TRBV2 and TRBJ1-2, with D possibly being TRBD1 (5 bases). The CDR3 extends over 13 amino acids. Trimming took off 8 bases at V and 1 base at J, with 11 bases between the two ends. Per the germline V gene, CDR1 is SNHLY and CDR2 is FYNNEI. This CDR3 reads CASHRGGNYGYTF. The CDR3 DNA reads TGTGCCAGCCACCGGGGGGGTAACTATGGCTACACCTTC.

V and J are TRBV28 and TRBJ2-3; no definite D call. The CDR3 sequence is 16 residues long. With 2 bases removed from V and 1 base from J, the gap between germline ends came to 13 bases. CDR1 MDHEN and CDR2 SYDVKM come from the germline V gene. CDR3 loop: CASSLRLGPRTDTQYF. The CDR3 nucleotides are TGTGCCAGCAGTTTAAGGCTAGGCCCCCGCACAGATACGCAGTATTTT.

The chain is built from TRBV2 and TRBJ2-2; TRBD2 agrees at 12 bases. CDR1 is SNHLY, CDR2 FYNNEI, per germline. This CDR3 region has 14 residues. The CDR3 nucleotides are TGTGTAACTAGCGGGGGGCCGGTTACCGGGGAGCTGTTTTTT. This gives the protein CVTSGGPVTGELFF.

The chain is built from TRBV4-2 and TRBJ2-7; TRBD1 is a possible D gene (6 bases). This CDR3 has 16 residues. From germline, CDR1 is LGHNA and CDR2 YNFKEQ. V lost 4 bases and J 6 bases, leaving 22 bases between the germline ends. The CDR3 loop is CASSPSDSGQSLEQYF. The CDR3 nucleotides are TGTGCCAGCAGCCCTTCAGACAGCGGACAGTCCCTCGAGCAGTACTTC.